Listed below are T cell receptor beta chains from one sample, sequenced in a study of blood T cell repertoires in COVID-19. Method: immunoSEQ multiplex PCR; TCRdb's copy keeps in-frame clones and lacks some. The sample has 150,000 to 200,000 clones; about 84% are singletons. The sequenced material came from PBMCs or T cells enriched from blood (not recorded which). Source of these receptors: a man aged 35 to 55 who had recovered from COVID-19. The CDR3 runs from the conserved cysteine through the conserved F or W. The D gene is left open where the match is weak. A clone size is listed for some rows: how often the clone was seen (once, few, many), or a class if it is expanded.

NA,TRBV11-2,NA,TRBJ1-2,TGTGCCAGCAGCAGGGACGGGAGCGAGCAGGGAGGCTACACCTTC,CASSRDGSEQGGYTF
TRBD2,TRBV7-3,NA,TRBJ2-5,TGTGCCAGCAGCTTAGGGGCTAGGGGAGGGATGGAGACCCAGTACTTC,CASSLGARGGMETQYF
NA,TRBV25-1,few,TRBJ1-1,TGTGCCAGCAGTCCGAATACTAGGGGGTACGTAGCTTTCTTT,CASSPNTRGYVAFF
TRBD2,TRBV7-9,NA,TRBJ2-3,TGTGCCAGCAGCTCGGGGGGACCTAGCACAGATACGCAGTATTTT,CASSSGGPSTDTQYF
NA,TRBV24-1,NA,TRBJ2-1,TGTGCCACCGGGGGGGGGCCCGGAGCCAATGAGCAGTTCTTC,CATGGGPGANEQFF
NA,TRBV5-1,NA,TRBJ1-1,TGCGCCAGCAGCTTGGAACAGGGCGGTGAAGCTTTCTTT,CASSLEQGGEAFF
NA,TRBV4-2,NA,TRBJ1-1,TGTGCCAGCAGCCAAGCCGGGAGCGGCACTGAAGCTTTCTTT,CASSQAGSGTEAFF
NA,TRBV19,NA,TRBJ2-1,TGTGCCAGTAGTATACAAGCGGTGGAGGACAATGAGCAGTTCTTC,CASSIQAVEDNEQFF
TRBD2,TRBV7-3,NA,TRBJ2-1,TGTGCCAGCAGCCTCAGATCCTATCGGGGGGCCTACAATGAGCAGTTCTTC,CASSLRSYRGAYNEQFF
NA,TRBV19,NA,TRBJ1-2,TGTGCCAGTACCCAGGGGCAAGAGGTCGACTATGGCTACACCTTC,CASTQGQEVDYGYTF
NA,TRBV3-1/TRBV3-2,NA,TRBJ2-3,TGTGCCAGCAGCCAAGATCGAGCGGCGGCGCAGTATTTT,CASSQDRAAAQYF
NA,TRBV9,NA,TRBJ2-2,TGTGCCAGCAGCGTTACTGTAACCGGGGAGCTGTTTTTT,CASSVTVTGELFF
NA,TRBV5-6,few,TRBJ1-2,TGTGCCAGCAGCTTCGGACAGCGGGGCTACACCTTC,CASSFGQRGYTF
NA,TRBV2,NA,TRBJ2-3,TGTGCCAGCTCCCAAACAGATACGCAGTATTTT,CASSQTDTQYF
NA,TRBV3-1/TRBV3-2,NA,TRBJ2-6,TGTGCCAGCAGCCATTCGGCGGGGTCTGGGGCCAACGTCCTGACTTTC,CASSHSAGSGANVLTF
NA,TRBV2,few,TRBJ1-3,TGTGCCACCCGGGGGGGGCTGAAAGGAAACACCATATATTTT,CATRGGLKGNTIYF
NA,TRBV5-1,NA,TRBJ2-2,TGCGCCAGCAGCTTGGCCGGTAGCCAGAACACCGGGGAGCTGTTTTTT,CASSLAGSQNTGELFF
NA,TRBV9,NA,TRBJ1-6,TGTGCCAGCAGCCCGGGGTCCTATAATTCACCCCTCCACTTT,CASSPGSYNSPLHF
TRBD1,TRBV9,NA,TRBJ1-6,TGTGCCAGCAGCGTAGAAGGACAGGGGGGTTCACCCCTCCACTTT,CASSVEGQGGSPLHF
NA,TRBV6-5,NA,TRBJ2-1,TGTGCCAGCAGCTCGAGGCGGGTCACCTACAATGAGCAGTTCTTC,CASSSRRVTYNEQFF
NA,TRBV7-9,NA,TRBJ1-5,TGTGCCAGCAGCCCTGACAGTTATCAGCCCCAGCATTTT,CASSPDSYQPQHF
TRBD1,TRBV7-6,NA,TRBJ1-1,TGTGCCAGCAGCATTCTTACAGGGGGGCCCACTGAAGCTTTCTTT,CASSILTGGPTEAFF
NA,TRBV7-3,NA,TRBJ2-1,TGTGCCAGCAGCTCCGGGGACAATGAGCAGTTCTTC,CASSSGDNEQFF
TRBD1,TRBV15,NA,TRBJ1-1,TGTGCCACCCAACAGGGGGCGAACACTGAAGCTTTCTTT,CATQQGANTEAFF
NA,TRBV10-3,NA,TRBJ2-5,TGTGCCATCAGTGAGTCCCGGGTATCAGAGACCCAGTACTTC,CAISESRVSETQYF
NA,TRBV10-3,NA,TRBJ2-2,TGTGCCATCAGTGTTGAGGGGGGGCGTGCCGGGGAGCTGTTTTTT,CAISVEGGRAGELFF
NA,TRBV19,NA,TRBJ1-5,TGTGCCAGTAGTATTCTCGGGAATCAGCCCCAGCATTTT,CASSILGNQPQHF
TRBD2,TRBV6-5,NA,TRBJ2-7,TGTGCCAGCAGTTACTCTAGCGGGGGGGCATTCGAGCAGTACTTC,CASSYSSGGAFEQYF